This T cell receptor beta chain originates from a study of shared T cell receptors in the human thymus. Trimming pared 2 bases from V and 0 bases from J, leaving 8 bases between. This CDR3 is built from 15 residues. Germline CDR1 reads SGHTA; CDR2 reads FQGNSA. Clones were read by immunoSEQ multiplex PCR, and TCRdb kept only the in-frame ones, dropping some. The sample carries about 380,000 clones, just under 95% recorded once. Sequenced sample: thymocytes. The TCR originated in a human donor. The J gene is TRBJ2-1, the V gene TRBV7-2; no firm D call. The CDR3 sequence: CASSLKGSSYNEQFF. CDR3 DNA: TGTGCCAGCAGCTTAAAGGGCAGCTCCTACAATGAGCAGTTCTTC.